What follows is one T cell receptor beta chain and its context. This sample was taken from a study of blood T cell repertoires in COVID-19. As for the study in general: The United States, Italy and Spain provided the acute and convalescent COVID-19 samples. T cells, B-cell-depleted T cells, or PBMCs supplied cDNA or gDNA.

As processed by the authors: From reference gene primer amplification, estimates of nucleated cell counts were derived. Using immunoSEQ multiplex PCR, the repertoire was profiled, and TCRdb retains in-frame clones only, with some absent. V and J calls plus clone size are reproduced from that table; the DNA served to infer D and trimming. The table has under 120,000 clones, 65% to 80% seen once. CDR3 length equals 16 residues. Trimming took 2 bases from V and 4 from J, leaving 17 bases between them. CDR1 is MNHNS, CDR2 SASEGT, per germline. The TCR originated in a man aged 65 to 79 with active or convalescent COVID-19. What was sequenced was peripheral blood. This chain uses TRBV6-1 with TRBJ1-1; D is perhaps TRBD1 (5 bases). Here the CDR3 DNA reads TGTGCCAGCAGTGAACCTCCAGGGAGGGGCGGCACTGAAGCTTTCTTT. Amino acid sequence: CASSEPPGRGGTEAFF.